Shown below are 14 T cell receptor beta chains from a single sample sequenced in a study of resident and recirculating memory T cells in vitiligo. Using immunoSEQ multiplex PCR, the repertoire was profiled, and TCRdb retains in-frame clones only, with some absent. The table has 40,000 to 50,000 clones, approximately 91% seen once. The material sequenced was blood. The receptors come from a male donor with vitiligo.

The chain carries TRBV18 and TRBJ1-6, with D possibly being TRBD1 (6 bases). There are 16 residues in the CDR3. The germline V gene has CDR1 KGHSH and CDR2 LQKENI. V was clipped by 2 bases and J by 8 bases, with 16 bases between them. The CDR3 protein is CASSPIGGRQDSPLHF. CDR3 DNA: TGTGCCAGCTCACCAATTGGAGGCCGACAGGATTCACCCCTCCACTTT.

This chain uses TRBV7-2 with TRBJ1-6; tentatively, D is TRBD1 (6 bases). V lost 3 bases and J lost 10, with 10 bases in between. The length of the CDR3 is 13 residues. Germline V gene data show CDR1 as SGHTA and CDR2 as FQGNSA. The CDR3 bases are TGTGCCAGCAGCTTTAACAGGGAGTCACCCCTCCACTTT. The encoded protein is CASSFNRESPLHF. The full variable domain, with the rest looked up from reference TRBV7-2 and TRBJ1-6, is GAGVSQSPSNKVTEKGKDVELRCDPISGHTALYWYRQSLGQGLEFLIYFQGNSAPDKSGLPSDRFSAERTGGSVSTLTIQRTQQEDSAVYLCASSFNRESPLHFGNGTRLTVT.

The chain recombines TRBV7-9 with TRBJ1-1; D possibly corresponds to TRBD1 (6 bases). The CDR3 contains 14 residues. The V gene lost 2 bases and the J gene lost 10 bases, with 17 bases spanning the gap. Germline V CDR1 and CDR2: SEHNR, FQNEAQ (reference sequence). The CDR3 bases are TGTGCCAGCAGCTTACCAGACCGGGACATAGGAGCTTTCTTT. Amino acids: CASSLPDRDIGAFF.

The V call is TRBV7-3, the J call TRBJ2-7; TRBD1 might be the D (5 bases). The CDR3 spans 16 residues. V gave up 4 bases and J gave up 3 bases, with 19 bases separating them. Germline loops: CDR1 SGHTA, CDR2 FQGTGA. CDR3 DNA sequence: TGTGCCAGCAGCTCTCCGCCAGGGCGACCAGACTACGAGCAGTACTTC. Its protein product is CASSSPPGRPDYEQYF.

The CDR3: CASLGLAPRGANNEQFF. The CDR3 nucleotides read TGCGCCAGCCTTGGTCTAGCGCCGAGAGGGGCTAACAATGAGCAGTTCTTC. The chain combines TRBV5-1 with TRBJ2-1; tentatively, D is TRBD2 (6 bases). V lost 7 bases to trimming and J lost 5 bases, with 25 bases between them. Germline V gene data show CDR1 as SGHRS and CDR2 as YFSETQ. The CDR3 contains 17 residues.

The rearrangement links TRBV30 to TRBJ2-1; 12 positions agree with TRBD2. The CDR3 has 15 residues. The trim removed 2 bases at V and 8 bases at J, leaving 7 bases unmatched. Germline-derived CDR1 and CDR2 are GTSNPN and SVGIG (reference sequence). CDR3 coding DNA: TGTGCCTGGAGTTTCGGTCTAGCGGGGGGGGATGAGCAGTTCTTC. Encoded protein: CAWSFGLAGGDEQFF.

The V gene is TRBV7-3, the J gene TRBJ2-3, with TRBD2 matching 13 bases. Trimming removed 4 bases from V and 4 bases from J; junction bases left unmatched: 11. The germline V gene has CDR1 SGHTA and CDR2 FQGTGA. The CDR3 is 18 residues long. Here the CDR3 reads CASSSGLAGAHSPDTQYF. The CDR3, as DNA: TGTGCCAGCAGCTCAGGACTAGCGGGGGCCCACTCCCCAGATACGCAGTATTTT. Looking up the rest from reference TRBV7-3 and TRBJ2-3 gives the full variable domain: GAGVSQTPSNKVTEKGKYVELRCDPISGHTALYWYRQSLGQGPEFLIYFQGTGAADDSGLPNDRFFAVRPEGSVSTLKIQRTERGDSAVYLCASSSGLAGAHSPDTQYFGPGTRLTVL.

This clone came up once. The rearrangement uses TRBV15 and TRBJ1-5; 8 positions agree with TRBD1. Germline CDR1 and CDR2: LNHNV and YYDKDF (reference sequence). The CDR3 length is 16 residues. V shed 2 bases, J shed 6 bases, and the junction held 9 bases outside the gene matches. The DNA of the CDR3 is TGTGCCACCAGCAGACCCCCGACAGGGGTTGGTCAGCCCCAGCATTTT. Protein: CATSRPPTGVGQPQHF.

This clone was seen just once. The chain couples TRBV30 to TRBJ2-7, with D maybe TRBD2 (6 bases). Germline loops: CDR1 GTSNPN, CDR2 SVGIG (reference sequence). V was pared by 5 bases and J by 7 bases, with 12 bases between. The CDR3 length is 11 residues. CDR3 sequence reads: CAWGDWEEQYF. CDR3 coding DNA: TGTGCCTGGGGGGACTGGGAAGAGCAGTACTTC.

This clone was counted a single time. The V gene is TRBV4-3, the J gene TRBJ1-5; a possible D gene is TRBD1 (5 bases). From germline, CDR1 is LGHNA and CDR2 YSLEER. V was clipped by 3 bases and J by 6 bases, with 9 bases between them. This CDR3 has 13 residues. The CDR3 bases are TGCGCCAGCAGCCATAAAGGGGTTCAGCCCCAGCATTTT. Its protein is CASSHKGVQPQHF.

The chain combines TRBV2 with TRBJ2-3; TRBD2 aligns across 11 bases. Germline values: CDR1 SNHLY, CDR2 FYNNEI. Losses at the gene ends were 7 bases for V and 4 bases for J; bases not matched to a gene: 7. This CDR3 comprises 15 residues. In DNA form, the CDR3 reads TGTGCCAGCAACTCCCTAGCGGGGGGCCCAGATACGCAGTATTTT. Its protein is CASNSLAGGPDTQYF.

The chain links TRBV5-1 to TRBJ2-5; D is perhaps TRBD1 (5 bases). V lost 0 bases to trimming and J lost 5 bases, with 11 bases between them. The CDR3 has 14 amino acids. Germline V gene data show CDR1 as SGHRS and CDR2 as YFSETQ. In DNA form, the CDR3 reads TGCGCCAGCAGCTTGGCTCAAAAGGGGGAGACCCAGTACTTC. Translating gives CASSLAQKGETQYF.

This clone was seen a single time. This chain connects TRBV7-2 to TRBJ2-5; D unclear. Germline V gene lookup returns CDR1 SGHTA and CDR2 FQGNSA. This CDR3 region has 11 residues. V dropped 3 bases and J dropped 7 bases, with 6 bases sitting between them. The CDR3 DNA reads TGTGCCAGCAGCTTGACGGGGACCCAGTACTTC. Translating gives CASSLTGTQYF. The complete variable domain, with remaining parts taken from reference TRBV7-2 and TRBJ2-5, reads GAGVSQSPSNKVTEKGKDVELRCDPISGHTALYWYRQSLGQGLEFLIYFQGNSAPDKSGLPSDRFSAERTGGSVSTLTIQRTQQEDSAVYLCASSLTGTQYFGPGTRLLVL.

This rearrangement joins TRBV19 to TRBJ1-2; 7 nucleotides align to TRBD1. CDR1 is LNHDA, CDR2 SQIVND, per germline (reference sequence). Trimming cost V 1 base and J 3 bases; bases outside gene matches: 5. CDR3 length: 15 residues. CDR3 coding DNA: TGTGCCAGTAGTATAGCTGGGACAGCTGACTATGGCTACACCTTC. Protein: CASSIAGTADYGYTF.